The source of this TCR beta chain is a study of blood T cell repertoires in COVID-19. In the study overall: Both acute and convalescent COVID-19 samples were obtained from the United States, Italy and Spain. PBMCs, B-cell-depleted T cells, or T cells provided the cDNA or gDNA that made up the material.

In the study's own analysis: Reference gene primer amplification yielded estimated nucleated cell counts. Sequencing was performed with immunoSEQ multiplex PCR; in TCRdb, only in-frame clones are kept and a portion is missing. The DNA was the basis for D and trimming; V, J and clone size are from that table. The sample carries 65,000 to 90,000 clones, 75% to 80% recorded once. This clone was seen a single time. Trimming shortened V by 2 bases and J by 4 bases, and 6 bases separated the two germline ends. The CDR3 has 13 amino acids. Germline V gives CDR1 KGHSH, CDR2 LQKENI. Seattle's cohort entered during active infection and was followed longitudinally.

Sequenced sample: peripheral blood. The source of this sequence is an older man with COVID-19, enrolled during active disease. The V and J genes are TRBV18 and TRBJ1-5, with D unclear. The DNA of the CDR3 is TGTGCCAGCTCACCAAACATGAATCAGCCCCAGCATTTT. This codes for CASSPNMNQPQHF.